These T cell receptor beta chains were read from a single sample in a study of control samples from healthy donors and cancer patients. Only in-frame clones appear in the TCRdb table, and some are missing; sequencing was by immunoSEQ multiplex PCR. The sample has tens of thousands of clones; 85% to 90% are singletons. What was sequenced was PBMCs. The receptors were gathered from a woman aged 55-75 years with head and neck cancer. CDR3s include the opening cysteine and the closing phenylalanine or tryptophan. A D gene is named only where the DNA matches it firmly. Size is omitted from some rows. Given values are once, few, many or a class for expanded clones.

len	d_gene	v_gene	j_gene	abundance	CDR3aa	CDR3nt
15	TRBD2	TRBV27	TRBJ2-1	-	CASSMTSGAYNEQFF	TGTGCCAGCAGTATGACTAGCGGGGCATACAATGAGCAGTTCTTC
15	-	TRBV2	TRBJ2-3	-	CASTEGRGRTDTQYF	TGTGCCAGCACCGAAGGCCGGGGGAGGACAGATACGCAGTATTTT
16	TRBD1	TRBV5-1	TRBJ2-1	-	CASSAYRDRGNNEQFF	TGCGCCAGCAGCGCATATCGGGACAGGGGCAACAATGAGCAGTTCTTC
13	-	TRBV30	TRBJ2-7	-	CAWSGGSSYEQYF	TGTGCCTGGTCTGGCGGTAGCTCCTACGAGCAGTACTTC
18	-	TRBV15	TRBJ1-3	few	CATSRDSRGRGSGNTIYF	TGTGCCACCAGCAGAGATAGTAGGGGCAGGGGCTCTGGAAACACCATATATTTT
14	-	TRBV28	TRBJ2-1	-	CASSRGGEYNEQFF	TGTGCCAGCAGCAGGGGGGGGGAATACAATGAGCAGTTCTTC
14	TRBD1	TRBV19	TRBJ2-7	-	CASSIGETGDEQYF	TGTGCCAGTAGTATAGGTGAGACAGGGGACGAGCAGTACTTC
13	-	TRBV25-1	TRBJ2-5	-	CASNSGVYETQYF	TGTGCCAGCAACTCAGGGGTGTATGAGACCCAGTACTTC
13	-	TRBV5-1	TRBJ1-1	-	CASSLVEQSEAFF	TGCGCCAGCAGCTTAGTCGAACAATCTGAAGCTTTCTTT
15	-	TRBV25-1	TRBJ1-4	once	CASSVTRGAEEKLFF	TGTGCCAGCAGTGTTACCAGGGGCGCGGAAGAAAAACTGTTTTTT
15	-	TRBV7-3	TRBJ2-1	-	CASSLTGLPTNEQFF	TGTGCCAGCAGCTTAACGGGACTCCCTACAAATGAGCAGTTCTTC
15	-	TRBV27	TRBJ1-5	few	CASSRGGRGNQPQHF	TGTGCCAGCAGTCGTGGAGGCCGAGGCAATCAGCCCCAGCATTTT
12	-	TRBV7-9	TRBJ1-3	-	CASSLGPDTIYF	TGTGCCAGCAGCTTAGGTCCAGACACCATATATTTT
15	TRBD1	TRBV9	TRBJ2-5	-	CASSVGQGDLETQYF	TGTGCCAGCAGCGTAGGGCAGGGGGATTTGGAGACCCAGTACTTC
16	-	TRBV5-4	TRBJ1-2	-	CASSPGGGRGSYGYTF	TGTGCCAGCAGCCCCGGGGGAGGCAGGGGAAGCTATGGCTACACCTTC
15	TRBD2	TRBV3-1/TRBV3-2	TRBJ2-7	once	CASSQGGSGIYEQYF	TGTGCCAGCAGCCAAGGGGGTAGCGGGATCTACGAGCAGTACTTC
16	TRBD1	TRBV25-1	TRBJ2-5	-	CASSDTRQGDWETQYF	TGTGCCAGCAGTGATACAAGACAGGGGGATTGGGAGACCCAGTACTTC
14	TRBD1	TRBV20-1	TRBJ1-2	-	CSASEQGARSGYTF	TGCAGTGCTAGTGAACAGGGGGCGCGAAGTGGCTACACCTTC
13	-	TRBV15	TRBJ2-7	-	CASARDTSYEQYF	TGTGCCAGCGCTCGGGACACAAGTTACGAGCAGTACTTC
13	-	TRBV6-6	TRBJ2-3	-	CASSTRREDTQYF	TGTGCCAGCAGTACACGGCGGGAAGATACGCAGTATTTT
15	TRBD1	TRBV14	TRBJ2-3	-	CASSRWDRGTDTQYF	TGTGCCAGCAGCCGCTGGGACAGGGGCACTGATACGCAGTATTTT
17	TRBD1	TRBV18	TRBJ1-1	-	CASSPRAGGATDTEAFF	TGTGCCAGCTCACCGAGGGCAGGGGGCGCGACGGACACTGAAGCTTTCTTT
16	-	TRBV27	TRBJ2-5	-	CASSLLGVSIRETQYF	TGTGCCAGCAGTCTCCTCGGGGTTTCAATTCGAGAGACCCAGTACTTC
15	TRBD1	TRBV9	TRBJ2-1	-	CASSRQGSSYNEQFF	TGTGCCAGCAGTCGACAGGGGAGCTCCTACAATGAGCAGTTCTTC
15	TRBD2	TRBV19	TRBJ2-3	once	CASSTGTSFTDTQYF	TGTGCCAGTAGTACCGGGACTAGCTTTACAGATACGCAGTATTTT
16	-	TRBV4-2	TRBJ1-1	-	CASSQFLQGLNTEAFF	TGTGCCAGCAGCCAATTTTTACAGGGATTGAACACTGAAGCTTTCTTT
14	TRBD1	TRBV19	TRBJ2-7	-	CASSVGTGGYEQYF	TGTGCCAGTAGTGTAGGGACAGGGGGCTACGAGCAGTACTTC
16	-	TRBV5-1	TRBJ2-1	-	CASSLAGQGPYNEQFF	TGCGCCAGCAGCTTGGCGGGTCAGGGCCCCTACAATGAGCAGTTCTTC
14	-	TRBV5-1	TRBJ1-5	-	CASSLAVGNQPQHF	TGCGCCAGCAGCTTGGCCGTTGGGAATCAGCCCCAGCATTTT
17	-	TRBV6-1	TRBJ2-4	-	CASRERASGGTQNIQYF	TGTGCCAGCAGGGAAAGGGCCTCCGGTGGTACCCAAAACATTCAGTACTTC
17	-	TRBV7-4	TRBJ1-5	-	CASASKGRAGGNQPQHF	TGTGCCAGCGCCTCCAAGGGCCGTGCTGGGGGCAATCAGCCCCAGCATTTT
13	-	TRBV5-1	TRBJ1-1	-	CASRGVGNTEAFF	TGCGCCAGCAGAGGGGTCGGGAACACTGAAGCTTTCTTT
13	-	TRBV18	TRBJ2-5	-	CASSPQSQETQYF	TGTGCCAGCTCACCTCAATCACAAGAGACCCAGTACTTC
15	TRBD2	TRBV7-3	TRBJ2-1	-	CASRDSGRVGGEQFF	TGTGCCAGCAGAGATAGCGGGAGGGTAGGAGGAGAGCAGTTCTTC
18	-	TRBV5-5	TRBJ1-6	-	CASSEDPLLRSYNSPLHF	TGTGCCAGCAGCGAGGACCCCCTCCTAAGGTCCTATAATTCACCCCTCCACTTT
15	-	TRBV19	TRBJ1-1	few	CASSRLSAENTEAFF	TGTGCCAGTAGTAGGTTGTCGGCGGAAAACACTGAAGCTTTCTTT
13	-	TRBV18	TRBJ1-4	-	CASSPDLNEKLFF	TGTGCCAGCTCACCCGATCTGAATGAAAAACTGTTTTTT
13	-	TRBV5-1	TRBJ2-1	-	CASSFDEMGEQFF	TGCGCCAGCAGCTTTGATGAGATGGGTGAGCAGTTCTTC
16	TRBD2	TRBV28	TRBJ2-1	few	CASSLLSSGGYNEQFF	TGTGCCAGCAGTTTATTATCTAGCGGGGGGTACAATGAGCAGTTCTTC
15	-	TRBV6-2/TRBV6-3	TRBJ2-7	-	CASSYFPGGSYEQYF	TGTGCCAGCAGTTACTTTCCAGGAGGATCCTACGAGCAGTACTTC
15	TRBD2	TRBV19	TRBJ2-1	once	CASTGTSGRAAEQFF	TGTGCCAGTACCGGGACTAGCGGGAGGGCCGCTGAGCAGTTCTTC
14	-	TRBV30	TRBJ1-1	once	CALGGARVNTEAFF	TGTGCCTTGGGGGGGGCGAGGGTGAACACTGAAGCTTTCTTT
13	TRBD1	TRBV11-2	TRBJ2-7	once	CASGRTGAYEQYF	TGTGCCAGCGGACGGACAGGAGCCTACGAGCAGTACTTC
16	-	TRBV4-3	TRBJ2-1	-	CASSQEARGTYNEQFF	TGCGCCAGCAGCCAAGAGGCCCGGGGTACTTACAATGAGCAGTTCTTC
13	-	TRBV5-6	TRBJ2-1	-	CASSFGFDGEQFF	TGTGCCAGCAGCTTCGGCTTTGACGGTGAGCAGTTCTTC
12	-	TRBV12-3/TRBV12-4	TRBJ1-1	-	CASSLQEGEAFF	TGTGCCAGCAGTCTACAGGAGGGTGAAGCTTTCTTT
15	TRBD1	TRBV9	TRBJ1-1	-	CASSASTGGNTEAFF	TGTGCCAGCAGCGCATCGACAGGGGGCAACACTGAAGCTTTCTTT
17	-	TRBV7-9	TRBJ2-5	once	CASSLFPSRQLQETQYF	TGTGCCAGCAGCTTATTCCCTTCTCGACAGCTCCAAGAGACCCAGTACTTC
16	TRBD2	TRBV4-1	TRBJ2-2	-	CASSGRLAGGTGELFF	TGCGCCAGCAGCGGACGACTAGCGGGGGGCACCGGGGAGCTGTTTTTT
14	-	TRBV28	TRBJ1-6	-	CASSFGTPNSPLHF	TGTGCCAGCAGCTTCGGGACCCCAAATTCACCCCTCCACTTT
14	-	TRBV11-2	TRBJ1-6	-	CASSPSSYNSPLHF	TGTGCCAGCAGCCCGAGCTCCTATAATTCACCCCTCCACTTT
15	TRBD1	TRBV5-4	TRBJ1-2	-	CASSTLSTGGGGYTF	TGTGCCAGCAGCACCTTAAGTACAGGGGGCGGAGGCTACACCTTC
15	TRBD2	TRBV5-1	TRBJ2-7	-	CASSLGLAGGSEQYF	TGCGCCAGCAGCTTAGGACTAGCGGGAGGGAGCGAGCAGTACTTC
18	-	TRBV15	TRBJ2-6	-	CATSRGAMDNSGANVLTF	TGTGCCACCAGCAGGGGAGCAATGGACAACTCTGGGGCCAACGTCCTGACTTTC
16	-	TRBV5-1	TRBJ2-7	-	CASSLVLAGRRHEQYF	TGCGCCAGCAGCTTGGTCCTTGCGGGACGGCGCCACGAGCAGTACTTC
14	-	TRBV30	TRBJ1-5	-	CAWSVQEGNQPQHF	TGTGCCTGGAGTGTACAGGAAGGCAATCAGCCCCAGCATTTT
12	-	TRBV6-1	TRBJ2-7	-	CASSEGGYEQYF	TGTGCCAGCAGTGAAGGAGGCTACGAGCAGTACTTC
14	TRBD1	TRBV5-1	TRBJ1-4	-	CASRLGDREEKLFF	TGCGCCAGCCGCCTCGGGGACAGGGAGGAAAAACTGTTTTTT
15	TRBD1	TRBV27	TRBJ2-7	-	CASRQGQGITYEQYF	TGTGCCAGCAGGCAGGGACAGGGGATTACCTACGAGCAGTACTTC